Below, one T cell receptor (beta chain) is given with its context. The germline V and J ends were trimmed by 7 bases and 2 bases, with 15 bases remaining between them. Germline V gene data show CDR1 as MDHEN and CDR2 as SYDVKM. The CDR3 runs to 14 residues. This entry is derived from a study of cytomegalovirus exposure and HLA in healthy donors. PCR primers comprised 60 Vbeta and 13 Jbeta primers. Generated by immunoSEQ multiplex PCR, the TCRdb table keeps only in-frame clones and is missing some. The table records some 190,000 clones, around four fifths of them present only once. Sequenced input: PBMCs. The J gene is TRBJ2-7, the V gene TRBV28; D remains ambiguous. This TCR was recovered from a young man in good health and CMV-seronegative. CDR3 amino acids: CASMKLGQAYEQYF. Here the CDR3 DNA reads TGTGCCAGCATGAAGTTGGGCCAGGCCTACGAGCAGTACTTC.